This is a list of T cell receptor beta chains from one sample in a study of T cells in Graves' hyperthyroidism and ophthalmopathy. TCRdb called the multiplex PCR reads again in MiXCR, with one record for every CDR3 protein. Of roughly 500,000 distinct CDR3 sequences in the sample, approximately 44% were seen once. Sequencing was done on a sample of peripheral blood or thyroid tissue (not recorded which). These receptors came from an adult woman with Graves' disease, either hyperthyroidism or ophthalmopathy (not recorded which). CDR3s include the opening cysteine and the closing phenylalanine or tryptophan. D genes are given only for firm matches. A clone size is listed for some rows: how often the clone was seen (once, few, many), or a class if it is expanded.

J gene,V gene,clone size,D gene,CDR3 DNA,CDR3 protein
TRBJ2-7,TRBV4-1,-,-,TGCGCCAGCAGCCAAGGCCTCGGGCAGGATGCCTACGAGCAGTACTTC,CASSQGLGQDAYEQYF
TRBJ2-2,TRBV9,-,-,TGTGCCAGCAGCGGATCCCGGGACGGGGTGGGGGACACCGGGGAGCTGTTTTTT,CASSGSRDGVGDTGELFF
TRBJ2-5,TRBV12-5,-,TRBD1,TGTGCTAGTGGTTCAGGACAGGGGGCGTTGACCCAGTACTTC,CASGSGQGALTQYF
TRBJ2-5,TRBV20-1,few,TRBD2,TGCAGTGCTAGAGGGACTAGCGGGAGGACCCAGTACTTC,CSARGTSGRTQYF
TRBJ1-2,TRBV7-3,many,-,TGTGCCAGCAGCTTAACCTCCGGGACGACAAATGGCTACACCTTC,CASSLTSGTTNGYTF
TRBJ1-5,TRBV7-2,many,TRBD1,TGTGCCAGCAGCCTAGGGACAGGGGGTAGACGGTATCAGCCCCAGCATTTT,CASSLGTGGRRYQPQHF
TRBJ2-3,TRBV7-2,-,TRBD2,TGTGCCAGCAGCCAACTAGCGGGAGTTTCAGATACGCAGTATTTT,CASSQLAGVSDTQYF
TRBJ2-5,TRBV25-1,-,-,TGTGCCAGCCACCCGACTCGCCGCCATCCAGAGACCCAGTACTTC,CASHPTRRHPETQYF
TRBJ2-7,TRBV7-3,-,-,TGTGCCAGCAGCTTAGATACCCGAGGGACCGTTCCCTACGAGCAGTACTTC,CASSLDTRGTVPYEQYF
TRBJ1-2,TRBV7-9,many,-,TGTGCCAGCAGCTCTACAGGGAATGGCTACACCTTC,CASSSTGNGYTF
TRBJ1-5,TRBV7-2,few,TRBD1,TGTGCCAGCAGCTCTAGACAGGGTTACAATCAGCCCCAGCATTTT,CASSSRQGYNQPQHF
TRBJ2-7,TRBV10-3,-,TRBD1,TGTGCCAGCAGTTGGAGAATGACAGGGAGCTACGAGCAGTACTTC,CASSWRMTGSYEQYF
TRBJ2-7,TRBV6-1,-,TRBD1,TGTGCCAGCAGTGATGCCGGGACAGCCTACGAGCAGTACTTC,CASSDAGTAYEQYF
TRBJ1-5,TRBV7-2,once,-,TGTGCCAGCAGCTTATCGCAGGGGAACAGAAGCAATCAGCCCCAGCATTTT,CASSLSQGNRSNQPQHF
TRBJ1-6,TRBV12-3/TRBV12-4,many,-,TGTGCCAGCAGCCTCTCCATGCCCCTCCACTTT,CASSLSMPLHF
TRBJ1-2,TRBV6-6,many,TRBD1,TGTGCCAGCATTCCAAATTCTGGGCGGGGACAGAGTTTCTATGGCTACACCTTC,CASIPNSGRGQSFYGYTF
TRBJ1-1,TRBV10-2,-,TRBD1,TGCGCCAGCTCCCTCCCTAGACAGGGAAGCAGCACTGAAGCTTTCTTT,CASSLPRQGSSTEAFF
TRBJ2-5,TRBV7-2,many,TRBD1,TGTGCCAGCAGCTTATTAAGAGGGGGCGTAGAGACCCAGTACTTC,CASSLLRGGVETQYF
TRBJ2-6,TRBV12-3/TRBV12-4,-,-,TGTGCCAGCAGGAAGGGACTGGAGGAGCCCCTGACTTTC,CASRKGLEEPLTF
TRBJ1-2,TRBV10-3,many,TRBD1,TGTGCCATCAGACCAGACAGGGGGACTAACTATGGCTACACCTTC,CAIRPDRGTNYGYTF
TRBJ2-3,TRBV15,-,-,TGTGCCACCAGCCCCTCGGGGGTGGGTCGAAGGATTGGAGATACGCAGTATTTT,CATSPSGVGRRIGDTQYF
TRBJ1-2,TRBV20-1,many,-,TGCAGCTATAAGGTGGGGGCGGCCTATGGCTACACCTTC,CSYKVGAAYGYTF
TRBJ1-5,TRBV29-1,-,-,TGCAGCGTTGAAGGGGGGACTAGCAATCAGCCCCAGCATTTT,CSVEGGTSNQPQHF
TRBJ2-7,TRBV11-2,many,TRBD2,TGTGCCAGCAGCCGGCACCGGACTAGCGGTTACGAGCAGTACTTC,CASSRHRTSGYEQYF
TRBJ1-2,TRBV29-1,few,-,TGCAGCGTTGAGGAACCAGGGGCCGACTATGGCTACACCTTC,CSVEEPGADYGYTF
TRBJ1-1,TRBV2,many,TRBD1,TGTGCCAGCAGTGAAGTGGCAGGGGGCTTCATAGGTTACACTGAAGCTTTCTTT,CASSEVAGGFIGYTEAFF
TRBJ1-5,TRBV5-1,many,TRBD1,TGCGCCAGCAGCTTGGCAGGGGGCGGATTTGAGCCCCAGCATTTT,CASSLAGGGFEPQHF
TRBJ1-1,TRBV5-1,-,-,TGCGCCAGCAGCGGGGGGGGGGGGCCGAACACTGAAGCTTTCTTT,CASSGGGGPNTEAFF
TRBJ2-7,TRBV2,-,-,TGTGCCAGCTATACAGGGATGGGCGAGCAGTACTTC,CASYTGMGEQYF
TRBJ2-2,TRBV3-1,few,-,TGTGCCAGCAGACGTAACCTGGGCAGAGCGAACACCGGGGAGCTGTTTTTT,CASRRNLGRANTGELFF
TRBJ1-1,TRBV7-6,-,-,TGTGCCAGCAGCCCTCGAGGAGGAGACGCTTTCTTT,CASSPRGGDAFF
TRBJ1-2,TRBV2,-,-,TGTGCCAGCAGTGACGGTCAGTGGGCGATTGTTTTCTATGGCTACACCTTC,CASSDGQWAIVFYGYTF
TRBJ1-2,TRBV29-1,-,-,TGCAGCTTAGATGGGTATCGCTACACCTTC,CSLDGYRYTF
TRBJ1-2,TRBV29-1,-,-,TGCAGCGTTGAAGATGGTAGGGATATAGCTAACTATGGCTACACCTTC,CSVEDGRDIANYGYTF
TRBJ1-2,TRBV7-3,once,TRBD1,TGCGCCAGCAGCCAAGATAGCACAGGGGGCGCGGATGGCTACACCTTC,CASSQDSTGGADGYTF
TRBJ1-2,TRBV28,many,-,TGTGCCAGCAGTTTAACGGGAGTTGACTATGGCTACACCTTC,CASSLTGVDYGYTF
TRBJ1-4,TRBV7-9,many,TRBD1,TGTGCCAGCAGCTCCGACAGGGGAAGTGAAAAACTGTTTTTT,CASSSDRGSEKLFF
TRBJ1-1,TRBV12-3/TRBV12-4,many,-,TGTGCTAGTAGGGAGGACACTGAAGCTTTCTTT,CASREDTEAFF
TRBJ1-5,TRBV9,many,-,TGTGCCAGTGGGCTGAATCAGCCCCAGCATTTT,CASGLNQPQHF
TRBJ1-5,TRBV20-1,many,-,TGCAGTGCTAGAAACGGCAGGGGAAATCAGCCCCAGCATTTT,CSARNGRGNQPQHF
TRBJ1-1,TRBV12-5,-,TRBD1,TGTGCTAGTGGTTTGACAGGGGAGACCACTGAAGCTTTCTTT,CASGLTGETTEAFF
TRBJ1-2,TRBV29-1,-,TRBD1,TGCAGCGTTGGGCAGGGGGCCCCCTTAAACACTGGCTACACCTTC,CSVGQGAPLNTGYTF
TRBJ2-5,TRBV10-3,-,-,TGTGCCATCAGTTCCCCTCGAGGCCAGTACTTC,CAISSPRGQYF
TRBJ1-3,TRBV2,many,-,TGTGCCAGCAGTGAAAGGGGGGCCACCATATATTTT,CASSERGATIYF
TRBJ2-7,TRBV5-1,many,TRBD2,TGCGCCAGCAGCCTAGCGGGAGAGAAACTCTACGAGCAGTACTTC,CASSLAGEKLYEQYF
TRBJ1-3,TRBV19,-,-,TGTGCCAGTAAGAACGGAGTGGGGGCATACACCATATATTTT,CASKNGVGAYTIYF
TRBJ1-2,TRBV28,-,-,TGTGCCAGCAGTAAATGGAGGGTAGACTATGGCTACACCTTC,CASSKWRVDYGYTF
TRBJ1-1,TRBV5-1,many,-,TGCGCCAGCAGCTTGGACCGATACACTGAAGCTTTCTTT,CASSLDRYTEAFF
TRBJ1-5,TRBV2,few,-,TGTGCCAGCAACGTGCAGGGGAGCAATCAGCCCCAGCATTTT,CASNVQGSNQPQHF
TRBJ1-2,TRBV7-9,many,TRBD1,TGTGCCAGCAACCGGGACAGTGGTGGCTACACCTTC,CASNRDSGGYTF
TRBJ1-4,TRBV15,many,-,TGTGCCACCAGCAGCCAACAGTTGGTGGCTGAAAAACTGTTTTTT,CATSSQQLVAEKLFF
TRBJ1-2,TRBV14,many,-,TGTGCCAGCAGCCAAGTTCAGGGGCTCTATGGCTACACCTTC,CASSQVQGLYGYTF